This T cell receptor beta chain derives from a study of cytomegalovirus exposure and HLA in healthy donors (dated by TCRdb to the late 2010s). Regarding the complete study: According to an earlier analysis of around 600 of the donors, 150 million to 200 million T cells yielded over 90 million unique TCR beta sequences and approximately 300 Gb of sequence data. Roughly 310 gigabases of sequencing data and 70 million to 85 million unique TCR sequences were included in an early release covering several hundred HLA-typed donors. The genetic ancestry cluster associated with self-reported Caucasian donors included around 76% of the roughly 390 genotyped donors. The study was designed to test whether signatures of past pathogen exposure could be identified by cataloging public T cell receptors. The T cell repertoires of 666 subjects were profiled by immunosequencing and related to cytomegalovirus serostatus. In addition to the first cohort of around 670 subjects, a separate validation cohort of approximately 130 different subjects was used. To predict cytomegalovirus infection status, the study brought together high-throughput TCR immunosequencing, statistical association of individual TCRs with disease status, and machine learning. A later analysis re-analyzed previously published TCR beta repertoires from 660 or so donors and added high-resolution HLA genotyping to study TCR occurrence patterns. Rather than drawing on any new phenotypic data, the later analysis identified candidate immune exposures from TCR beta sequences and the way those sequences occurred across donors. To decide whether each TCR beta V gene segment behaved as functional or pseudogenic, an earlier analysis of several hundred of the donors relied on high-throughput TCR beta sequencing. Donor age, sex, ethnicity and CMV serostatus were compiled together with the repertoire data. A later genetic analysis took genome-wide SNP genotypes for about 60% of the roughly 670 donors and used that subset as a discovery cohort. Every discovery cohort repertoire had been produced on one sequencing platform. HLA typing included class I and class II loci at four-digit resolution. The number of typed donors differed by locus: about 620-640 for A, B, C, DRB1 and DQB1; some 540 for DQA1; about 600 for DPA1; and about 450 for DPB1. Because of strong linkage in the cohort, five DR-DQ haplotypes were treated as single units for association and clustering. Across some 400 genotyped donors of the cohort, an average of approximately 240,000 unique TCR beta nucleotide sequences per donor were sequenced, and roughly 20% of those sequences were non-productive. Results the study describes overall, beyond this receptor: The study listed 150 to 200 TCR beta chains as associated with cytomegalovirus. According to a later analysis, parvovirus B19, influenza, CMV and Epstein-Barr virus appeared linked to several top co-occurrence clusters. In a later analysis, HLA-associated TCR beta chains showed more clonal expansion and lower generation probabilities than non-associated chains that were equally common. CMV serostatus was the only immune exposure information available for the cohort. According to a later genetic analysis, donors in an Asian-associated ancestry cluster had fewer N-insertions in productive TCRs than the approximately 650-donor mean. In vitro tests confirmed that a few of the cytomegalovirus-associated TCR beta chains recognize cytomegalovirus antigens. In a later analysis, TCR association rates were found to vary across HLA loci, with the most associated TCRs seen for DRB1 alleles and the fewest for HLA-C alleles. According to a later analysis, most CMV-associated TCR beta chains appeared to be HLA-restricted, and the HLA associations seemed to be driven largely by CMV exposure. The 87-base-pair reads could not distinguish some IMGT-functional V segments, including TRBV6-2 and TRBV6-3, so those segments were excluded. While some public TCRs were present in many individuals, most TCR sequences turned up only very rarely across donors. Specific HLA alleles were associated with 15,000 to 20,000 TCR beta sequences at a false discovery rate of 0.05 in a later analysis. When HLA alleles, especially DR and DQ, strongly co-occurred, attributing TCR associations to individual alleles was difficult. The earlier analysis of approximately 590 of the donors excluded 15 to 20 rarely observed V segments, including chromosome 9 orphons, because counts were too low. Sequencing depth was assumed to be roughly uniform across donors in the presence/absence analyses, though that assumption may not hold. Cytomegalovirus status was reported to be diagnosed by the classifier with high specificity and sensitivity in both the original and validation cohorts. Linkage disequilibrium might explain the correlated functional status among segregating V segments, but an unknown experimental factor could not be ruled out. Because HLA typing was unavailable for some donors at each locus, only the typed subset was used in association tests. In this cohort, only TCR beta chains were sequenced, and detectable features were limited by the absence of alpha or paired-chain data. A further reported finding was that TCR beta sequences accurately predicted the HLA-A and HLA-B alleles for most subjects in the first cohort. According to the authors, the approach could potentially be generalized to other disease states and immunological phenotypes. A group of highly shared sequence variants was considered likely to be a technical artifact of the sequencing pipeline. V-gene and J-gene trimming of TCR beta chains was associated with a missense DCLRE1C variant in a later genetic analysis, and the association was replicated in an independent cohort. Broadly in line with IMGT annotations, most TCR beta V segments showed up in productive rearrangements about 87% or about 30% of the time in an earlier analysis of 450 to 750 of the donors.

Library method: the immunoSEQ multiplex PCR assay. For the multiplex PCR, a mixture combining 60 forward primers for TCR Vbeta segments and 13 reverse primers for TCR Jbeta segments was used. Amplification of the CDR3 region of rearranged TCR beta genes was performed with a multiplex PCR assay on genomic DNA. The Illumina HiSeq System was used to sequence the amplified TCR beta libraries as 87-base-pair reads. For the original study's pipeline: In a later analysis, roughly 80 million unique TCR beta chains were counted across the roughly 670 repertoires, and roughly 11 million of these chains were shared by at least two donors. To remove PCR and sequencing errors, raw reads were error-corrected and collapsed into unique sequences using a nearest-neighbor algorithm that merged closely related sequences. To assign V, D and J gene segments, CDR3 sequences were aligned to IMGT reference sequences. For a sequence to be retained, at least a six-nucleotide match to both a V gene segment and a J gene segment was required. Rearrangements were called productive when the CDR3 lacked stop codons and stayed in frame with V and J; all others were non-productive. Following IMGT convention, CDR3 was defined as the stretch from the second conserved V-encoded cysteine up to the conserved J-encoded phenylalanine. In an earlier analysis of more than 550 of the donors, sequences lacking an unambiguous match to a single V gene segment were excluded. In an earlier analysis of some 590 of the donors, V segments were called functional above 56.7% productive rearrangements and were called segregating when the between-donor standard deviation exceeded 5%. A statistical classification framework was built for diagnosing cytomegalovirus status from the catalog of TCR beta chain sequences. In a later analysis, V and J genes were assigned by comparing TCR nucleotide sequences against IMGT/GENE-DB human TR gene sequences. In a later analysis, CDR3 sequences and most-parsimonious VDJ recombination scenarios were assigned using the TCRdist pipeline. In a later analysis, each TCR beta chain was defined by its CDR3 amino acid sequence together with its V-gene family, and reads lacking a unique V-gene family were excluded. To address suspected cross-contamination and a sequencing artifact, a later analysis removed several hundred highly shared, low-generation-probability nucleotide sequences. In a later analysis, a clonal expansion index for each public chain was calculated from normalized within-repertoire ranks of inferred template counts. A later analysis computed generation probabilities with a VDJ recombination model fitted to out-of-frame rearrangements, and checked the results against IGoR. In a later analysis, hypergeometric tests were used to score TCR-TCR, TCR-HLA and TCR-CMV co-occurrence, with a repertoire-size bias correction applied to TCR pairs. A later analysis estimated false discovery rates by permuting HLA or CMV assignments 20 times. In a later analysis, co-occurring TCRs were grouped with DBSCAN, and TCRdist sequence similarity was added when clustering was performed within HLA-allele-positive subsets. Repertoires with fewer than 30,000 or more than 120,000 public chains were left out of co-occurrence clustering, as were about five repertoires with anomalous nucleotide sharing. Held by TCRdb, this immuneACCESS table contains in-frame sequences only and omits some clones. Under half of the omission traces to an unresolved V gene where checked; the cause of the rest is unknown. That table furnishes V, J and clone size, whereas the DNA furnished D and trimming. The sample contains 100,000 to 150,000 clones, approximately 80% of them found a single time. Together, the top ten hold 2% to 3% of the sample.

With regard to this clone: No cognate antigen has been identified for it. The record has no base qualities; no much larger clone is one base away.

In total, approximately 610 healthy bone marrow donors made up the cohort. At the time of sampling, every cohort member was nominally healthy, though immune exposures that went unrecorded were likely present. The donor tested CMV seronegative, placing the donor among the 350 or so seronegative members of the cohort. Each donor provided a peripheral blood sample, and peripheral blood mononuclear cells were used for TCR beta sequencing. Genomic DNA extraction from the blood cell samples was performed with the Qiagen DNeasy Blood Extraction Kit. V was cut back by 5 bases and J by 2 bases, leaving a gap of 8 bases between them. Reading the germline V gene gives CDR1 MDHEN and CDR2 SYDVKM. The CDR3 has 13 amino acids, counting the end cysteine and phenylalanine. Solely the CDR3 DNA is kept, with 39 bases framed from the first base.

The sample consisted of PBMCs. The V gene is TRBV28 and the J gene is TRBJ2-3; the D segment could be TRBD2, given 6 matching bases. The TCR sequence derives from a man in his fifties or sixties in good health and CMV-seronegative. CDR3 protein: CASSPGVTDTQYF. The nucleotide sequence reads as follows: TGTGCCAGCAGTCCGGGGGTCACAGATACGCAGTATTTT.